This is a list of T cell receptor beta chains from one sample in a study of cytomegalovirus exposure and HLA in healthy donors. Repertoires were generated with immunoSEQ multiplex PCR, while TCRdb's copy carries only in-frame clones and drops some. The sample has roughly 120,000 clones, approximately 85% seen once; the top ten hold roughly 12%. Sequences were obtained from PBMCs. These receptors were taken from a male donor in good health and CMV-seropositive. Each CDR3 is given with its conserved first and last residue. Each record gives: V gene, J gene, CDR3 protein.

>TRBV6-5|TRBJ1-5
CASSLLRQGNQPQHF
>TRBV29-1|TRBJ2-1
CSAAVRTDQQFF
>TRBV29-1|TRBJ2-7
CSVEEAGISYEQYF
>TRBV27|TRBJ1-2
CASRGQGAYGYTF
>TRBV4-1|TRBJ2-1
CASSQAPSGTSGYNEQFF
>TRBV27|TRBJ1-1
CASSPGGPLTEAFF
>TRBV28|TRBJ2-7
CASSATSGSTHEQYF
>TRBV14|TRBJ2-3
CASSNDISSTDTQYF
>TRBV28|TRBJ2-3
CASSSRERRDTQYF
>TRBV5-1|TRBJ1-1
CASSLDAGDTEAFF
>TRBV30|TRBJ2-1
CAWTTLGGREQFF
>TRBV29-1|TRBJ1-1
CSTVGHLNTEAFF
>TRBV28|TRBJ2-7
CASSSGQSDEQYF
>TRBV27|TRBJ1-1
CASSLLRRGTEAFF
>TRBV11-1|TRBJ2-7
CASSLAEREVVEQYF